The sequence of this T cell receptor beta chain was determined in a study of T cell changes during pregnancy in multiple sclerosis. This clone was counted a single time. The V gene end was trimmed by 3 bases and the J gene end by 1 base; junction bases not matched to a gene: 1. The CDR3 consists of 14 residues. Germline CDR1 KGHSH, CDR2 LQKENI. Sequencing was performed with immunoSEQ multiplex PCR; in TCRdb, only in-frame clones are kept and a portion is missing. The table lists more than 30,000 clones, 85% to 90% of them singletons. This chain connects TRBV18 to TRBJ2-7, with 9 bases lining up with TRBD1. This sample comprised CD4+ T cells from peripheral blood mononuclear cells, obtained in the third trimester of pregnancy. The receptor was derived from a female donor in good health, enrolled as a control in a pregnancy study. The CDR3 DNA reads as TGTGCCAGCTCACCTGACAGGGGGTCCTACGAGCAGTACTTC. Translating gives CASSPDRGSYEQYF.